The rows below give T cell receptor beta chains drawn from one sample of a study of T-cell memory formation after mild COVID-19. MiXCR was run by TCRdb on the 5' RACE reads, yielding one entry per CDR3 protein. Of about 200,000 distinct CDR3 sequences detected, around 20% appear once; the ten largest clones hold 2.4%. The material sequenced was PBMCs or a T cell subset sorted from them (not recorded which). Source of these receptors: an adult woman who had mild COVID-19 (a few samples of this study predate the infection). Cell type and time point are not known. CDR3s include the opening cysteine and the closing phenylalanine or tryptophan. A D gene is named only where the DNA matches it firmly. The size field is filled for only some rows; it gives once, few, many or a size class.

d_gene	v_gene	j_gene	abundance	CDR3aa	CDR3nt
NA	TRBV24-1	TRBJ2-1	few	CATSDSGYNEQFF	TGTGCCACCAGTGATAGTGGATACAATGAGCAGTTCTTC
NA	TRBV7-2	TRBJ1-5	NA	CASSLNAGTQPQHF	TGTGCCAGCAGTCTGAACGCAGGGACGCAGCCCCAGCATTTT
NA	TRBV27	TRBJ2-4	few	CASILGPLAKNIQYF	NA
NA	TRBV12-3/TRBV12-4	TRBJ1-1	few	CASSPVAGLNTEAFF	TGTGCCAGCAGTCCAGTGGCAGGCCTGAACACTGAAGCTTTCTTT
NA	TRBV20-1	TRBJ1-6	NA	CSARDSEFYNSPLHF	TGCAGTGCTAGAGATTCTGAGTTCTATAATTCACCCCTCCACTTT
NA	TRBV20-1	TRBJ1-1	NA	CSARSPGVYTEAFF	TGCAGTGCTAGATCTCCGGGAGTCTACACTGAAGCTTTCTTT
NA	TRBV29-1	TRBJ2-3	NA	CSARSGTSTDTQYF	TGCAGCGCCCGCTCTGGGACGAGCACAGATACGCAGTATTTT
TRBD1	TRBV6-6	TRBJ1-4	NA	CASSYPGTGGWGGEKLFF	TGTGCCAGCAGTTACCCCGGGACAGGGGGCTGGGGAGGTGAAAAACTGTTTTTT
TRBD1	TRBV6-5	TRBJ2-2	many	CASRETGVTGELFF	TGTGCCAGCCGGGAGACAGGGGTCACCGGGGAGCTGTTTTTT
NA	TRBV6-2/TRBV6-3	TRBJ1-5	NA	CASSYSTFRSSNQPQHF	TGTGCCAGCAGTTACTCGACCTTTAGGTCTAGCAATCAGCCCCAGCATTTT
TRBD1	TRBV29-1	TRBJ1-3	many	CSARKGTGSGNTIYF	TGCAGCGCCCGTAAGGGGACAGGCTCTGGAAACACCATATATTTT
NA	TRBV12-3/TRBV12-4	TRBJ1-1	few	CATGGDTEAFF	TGTGCCACCGGGGGGGACACTGAAGCTTTCTTT
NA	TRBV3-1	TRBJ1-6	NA	CASSQLGQLMNSPLHF	TGTGCCAGCAGCCAATTAGGACAGTTGATGAATTCACCCCTCCACTTT
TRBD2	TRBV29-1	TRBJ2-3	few	CSVVRLAGLSTDTQYF	TGCAGCGTCGTTCGACTAGCGGGGCTGAGCACAGATACGCAGTATTTT
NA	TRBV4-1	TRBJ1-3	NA	CASSQTGSSGNTIYF	TGCGCCAGCAGCCAGACAGGCAGCTCTGGAAACACCATATATTTT
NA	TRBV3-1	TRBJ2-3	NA	CASSHSEADTQYF	TGTGCCAGCAGCCATTCAGAGGCAGATACGCAGTATTTT
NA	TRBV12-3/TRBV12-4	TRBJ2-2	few	CASSLPWGARTGELFF	TGTGCCAGCAGCCTCCCTTGGGGGGCGCGGACCGGGGAGCTGTTTTTT
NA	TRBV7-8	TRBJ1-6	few	CASSPSVRTEIHF	TGTGCCAGCAGCCCTAGCGTTCGGACAGAGATCCACTTT
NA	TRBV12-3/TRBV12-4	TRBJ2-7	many	CASSKRSSSYEQYF	TGTGCCAGCAGTAAGAGATCGAGCTCCTACGAGCAGTACTTC
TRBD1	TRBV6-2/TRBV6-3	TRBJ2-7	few	CASSPNRDRSYEQYF	TGTGCCAGCAGCCCCAACCGGGACAGGTCCTACGAGCAGTACTTC